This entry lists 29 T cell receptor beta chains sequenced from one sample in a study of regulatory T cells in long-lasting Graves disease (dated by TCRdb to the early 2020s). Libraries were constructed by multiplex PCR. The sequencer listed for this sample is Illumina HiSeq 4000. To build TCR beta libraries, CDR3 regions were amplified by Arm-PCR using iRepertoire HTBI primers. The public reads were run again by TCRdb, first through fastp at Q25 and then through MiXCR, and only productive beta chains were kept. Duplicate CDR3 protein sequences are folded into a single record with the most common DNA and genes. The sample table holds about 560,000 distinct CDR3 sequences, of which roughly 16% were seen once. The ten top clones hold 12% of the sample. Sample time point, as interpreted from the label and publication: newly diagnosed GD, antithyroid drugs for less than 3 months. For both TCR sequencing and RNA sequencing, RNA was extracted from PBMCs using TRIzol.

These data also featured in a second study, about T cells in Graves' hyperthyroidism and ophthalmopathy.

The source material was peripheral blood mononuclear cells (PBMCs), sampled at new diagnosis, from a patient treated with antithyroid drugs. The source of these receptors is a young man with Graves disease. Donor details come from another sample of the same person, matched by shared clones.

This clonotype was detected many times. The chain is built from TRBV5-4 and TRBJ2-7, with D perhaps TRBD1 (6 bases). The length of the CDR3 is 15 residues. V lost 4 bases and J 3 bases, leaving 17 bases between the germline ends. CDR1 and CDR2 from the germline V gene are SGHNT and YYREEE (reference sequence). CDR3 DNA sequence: TGTGCCAGCAGCGCGGACAGTCGCATCCGCTACGAGCAGTACTTC. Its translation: CASSADSRIRYEQYF.

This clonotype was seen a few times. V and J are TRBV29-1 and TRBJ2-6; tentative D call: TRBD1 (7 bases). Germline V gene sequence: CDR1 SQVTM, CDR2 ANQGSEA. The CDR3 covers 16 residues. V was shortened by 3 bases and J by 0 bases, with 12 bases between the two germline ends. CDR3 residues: CSVERDSPSGANVLTF. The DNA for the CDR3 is TGCAGCGTTGAGCGGGACAGTCCCTCTGGGGCCAACGTCCTGACTTTC.

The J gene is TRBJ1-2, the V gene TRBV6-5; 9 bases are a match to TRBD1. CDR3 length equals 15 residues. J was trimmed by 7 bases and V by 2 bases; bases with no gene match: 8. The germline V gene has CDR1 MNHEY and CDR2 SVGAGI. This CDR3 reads CASSYGSGQGFGYTF. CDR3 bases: TGTGCCAGCAGTTACGGGTCGGGACAGGGTTTTGGCTACACCTTC.

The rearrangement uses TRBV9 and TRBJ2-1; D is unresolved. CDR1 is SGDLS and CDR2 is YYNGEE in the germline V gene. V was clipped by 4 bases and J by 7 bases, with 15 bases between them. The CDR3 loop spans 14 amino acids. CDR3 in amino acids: CASSPNPKTNEQFF. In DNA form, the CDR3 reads TGTGCCAGCAGCCCGAACCCAAAGACGAATGAGCAGTTCTTC.

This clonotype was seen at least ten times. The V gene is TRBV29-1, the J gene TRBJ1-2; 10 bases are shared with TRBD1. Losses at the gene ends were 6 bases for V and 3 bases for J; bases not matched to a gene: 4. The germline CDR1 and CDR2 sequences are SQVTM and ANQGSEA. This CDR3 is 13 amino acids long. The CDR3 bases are TGCAGCGTGGGACAGGGGTTGGACTATGGCTACACCTTC. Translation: CSVGQGLDYGYTF.

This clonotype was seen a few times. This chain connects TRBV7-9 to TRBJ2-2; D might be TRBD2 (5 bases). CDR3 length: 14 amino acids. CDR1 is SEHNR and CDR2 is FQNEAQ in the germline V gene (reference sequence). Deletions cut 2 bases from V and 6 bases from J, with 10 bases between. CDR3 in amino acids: CASSLSRAAGELFF. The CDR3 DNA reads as TGTGCCAGCAGCTTATCGCGAGCGGCCGGGGAGCTGTTTTTT.

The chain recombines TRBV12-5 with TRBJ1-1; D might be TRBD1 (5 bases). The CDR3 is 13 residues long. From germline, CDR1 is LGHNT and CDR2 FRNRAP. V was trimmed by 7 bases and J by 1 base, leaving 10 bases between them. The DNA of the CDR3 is TGTGCTAGTGACCCAGGACAGAACACTGAAGCTTTCTTT. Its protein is CASDPGQNTEAFF.

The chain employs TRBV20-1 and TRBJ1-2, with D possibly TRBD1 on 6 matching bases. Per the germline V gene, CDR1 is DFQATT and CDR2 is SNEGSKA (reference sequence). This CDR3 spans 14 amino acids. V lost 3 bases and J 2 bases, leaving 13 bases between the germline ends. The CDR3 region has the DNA TGCAGTGCTAGGTTGGGAGGGGGGAACTATGGCTACACCTTC. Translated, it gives CSARLGGGNYGYTF.

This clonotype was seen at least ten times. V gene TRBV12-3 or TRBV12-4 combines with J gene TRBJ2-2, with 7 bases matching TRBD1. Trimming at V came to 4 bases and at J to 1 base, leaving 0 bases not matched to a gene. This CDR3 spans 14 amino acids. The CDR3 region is CASSWTGNTGELFF. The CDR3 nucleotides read TGTGCCAGCAGTTGGACAGGGAACACCGGGGAGCTGTTTTTT.

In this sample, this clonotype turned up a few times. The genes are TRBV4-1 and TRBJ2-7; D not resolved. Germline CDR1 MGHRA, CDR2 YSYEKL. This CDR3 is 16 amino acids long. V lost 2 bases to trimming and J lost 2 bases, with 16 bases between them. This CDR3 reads CASSQQDIGRTYEQYF. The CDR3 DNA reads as TGCGCCAGCAGCCAACAAGATATAGGCAGAACCTACGAGCAGTACTTC.

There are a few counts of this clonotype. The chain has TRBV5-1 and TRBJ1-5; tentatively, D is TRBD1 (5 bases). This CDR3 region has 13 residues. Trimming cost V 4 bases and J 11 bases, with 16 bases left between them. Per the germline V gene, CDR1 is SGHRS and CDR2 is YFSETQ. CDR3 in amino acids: CASSLGTAEAQHF. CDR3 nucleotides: TGCGCCAGCAGCCTGGGGACCGCGGAGGCCCAGCATTTT.

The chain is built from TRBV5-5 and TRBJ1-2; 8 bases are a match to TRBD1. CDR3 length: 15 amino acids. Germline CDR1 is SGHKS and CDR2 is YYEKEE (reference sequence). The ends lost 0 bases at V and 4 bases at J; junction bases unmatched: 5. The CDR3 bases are TGTGCCAGCAGCTTGGCGACAGGGGAGATCTATGGCTACACCTTC. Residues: CASSLATGEIYGYTF.

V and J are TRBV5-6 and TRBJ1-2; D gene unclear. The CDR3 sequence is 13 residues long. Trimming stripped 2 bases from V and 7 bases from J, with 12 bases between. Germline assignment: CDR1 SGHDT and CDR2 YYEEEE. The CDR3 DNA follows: TGTGCCAGCAGCTTTGACGGCCTGCTTGGCTACACCTTC. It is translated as CASSFDGLLGYTF.

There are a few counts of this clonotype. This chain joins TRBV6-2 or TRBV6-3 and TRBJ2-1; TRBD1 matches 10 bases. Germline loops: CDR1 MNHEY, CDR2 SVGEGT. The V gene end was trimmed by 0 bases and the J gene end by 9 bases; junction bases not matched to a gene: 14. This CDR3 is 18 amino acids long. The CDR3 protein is CASSYSGPGTGVKGEQFF. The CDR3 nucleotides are TGTGCCAGCAGTTACTCCGGTCCCGGGACAGGGGTGAAGGGTGAGCAGTTCTTC.

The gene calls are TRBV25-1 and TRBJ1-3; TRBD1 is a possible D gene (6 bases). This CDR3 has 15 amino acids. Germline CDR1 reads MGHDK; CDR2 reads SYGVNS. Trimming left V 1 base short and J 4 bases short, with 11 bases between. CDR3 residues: CASSESGQTGNTIYF. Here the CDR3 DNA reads TGTGCCAGCAGTGAATCCGGACAGACGGGAAACACCATATATTTT.

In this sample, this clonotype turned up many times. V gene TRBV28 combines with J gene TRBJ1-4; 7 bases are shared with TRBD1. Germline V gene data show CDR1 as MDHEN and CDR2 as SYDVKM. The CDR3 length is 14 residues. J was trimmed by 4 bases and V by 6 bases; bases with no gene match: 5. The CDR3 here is CASSQQGINEKLFF. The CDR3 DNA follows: TGTGCCAGCAGCCAACAGGGGATTAATGAAAAACTGTTTTTT.

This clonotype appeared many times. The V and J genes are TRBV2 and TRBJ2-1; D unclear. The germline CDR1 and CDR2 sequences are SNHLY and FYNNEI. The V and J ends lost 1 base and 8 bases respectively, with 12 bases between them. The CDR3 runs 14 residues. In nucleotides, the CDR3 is TGTGCCAGCAGTGAAGTCCGCCCCCTGGATGAGCAGTTCTTC. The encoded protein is CASSEVRPLDEQFF.

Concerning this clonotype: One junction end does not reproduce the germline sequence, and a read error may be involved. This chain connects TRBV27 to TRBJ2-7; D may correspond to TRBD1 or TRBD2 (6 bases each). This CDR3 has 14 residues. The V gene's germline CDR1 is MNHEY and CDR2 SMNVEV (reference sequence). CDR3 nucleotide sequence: TGTGCCAGCAGTTTCGGATTGGGGGGCTACGAGCGGTACTTC. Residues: CASSFGLGGYERYF.

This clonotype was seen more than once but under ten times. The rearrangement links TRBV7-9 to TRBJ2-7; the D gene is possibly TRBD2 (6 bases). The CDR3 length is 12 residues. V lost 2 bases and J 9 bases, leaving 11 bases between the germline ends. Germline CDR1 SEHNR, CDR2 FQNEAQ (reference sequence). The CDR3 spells CASSLSRAGQYF. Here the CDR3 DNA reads TGTGCCAGCAGCTTAAGTCGAGCGGGGCAGTACTTC.

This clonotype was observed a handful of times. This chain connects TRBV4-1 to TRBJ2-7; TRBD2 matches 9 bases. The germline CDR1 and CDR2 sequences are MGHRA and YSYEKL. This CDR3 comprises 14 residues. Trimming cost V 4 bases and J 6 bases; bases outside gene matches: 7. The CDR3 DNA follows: TGCGCCAGCAGCCTGGAGGGTAGCGGGGGCGAGCAGTACTTC. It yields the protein CASSLEGSGGEQYF.

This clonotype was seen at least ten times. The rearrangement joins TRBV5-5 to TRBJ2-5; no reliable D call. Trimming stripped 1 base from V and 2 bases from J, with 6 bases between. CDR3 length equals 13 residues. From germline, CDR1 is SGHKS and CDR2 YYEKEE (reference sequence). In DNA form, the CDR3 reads TGTGCCAGCAGCTTGACGACTCAAGAGACCCAGTACTTC. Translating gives CASSLTTQETQYF. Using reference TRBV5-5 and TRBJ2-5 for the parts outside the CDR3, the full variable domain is DAGVTQSPTHLIKTRGQQVTLRCSPISGHKSVSWYQQVLGQGPQFIFQYYEKEERGRGNFPDRFSARQFPNYSSELNVNALLLGDSALYLCASSLTTQETQYFGPGTRLLVL.

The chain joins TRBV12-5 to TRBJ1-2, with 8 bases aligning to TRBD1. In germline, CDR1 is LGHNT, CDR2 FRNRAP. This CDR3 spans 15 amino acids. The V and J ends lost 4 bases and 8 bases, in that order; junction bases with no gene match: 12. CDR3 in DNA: TGTGCTAGTGGTTCGCTGCCGGACAGGGTGGGCGGCTACACCTTC. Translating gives CASGSLPDRVGGYTF.

For the CDR3, the DNA is TGCAGTGCTCCAGTCGGGACAGGAAAAAACATTCAGTACTTC. Its translation is CSAPVGTGKNIQYF. The rearrangement links TRBV20-1 to TRBJ2-4, with 8 bases lining up with TRBD1. Trimming at V came to 5 bases and at J to 4 bases, leaving 7 bases not matched to a gene. CDR3 length equals 14 residues. Germline CDR1 and CDR2: DFQATT and SNEGSKA (reference sequence).

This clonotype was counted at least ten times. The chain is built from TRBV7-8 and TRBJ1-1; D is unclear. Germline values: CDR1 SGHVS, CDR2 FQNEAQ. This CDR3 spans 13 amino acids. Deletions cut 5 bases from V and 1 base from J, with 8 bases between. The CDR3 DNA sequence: TGTGCCAGCAGCCGTGGACGGAACACTGAAGCTTTCTTT. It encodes CASSRGRNTEAFF.

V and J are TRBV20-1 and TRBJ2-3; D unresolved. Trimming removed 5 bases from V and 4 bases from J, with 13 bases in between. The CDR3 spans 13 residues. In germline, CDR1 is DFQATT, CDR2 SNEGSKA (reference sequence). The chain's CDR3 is CSADNLAADTQYF. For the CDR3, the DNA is TGCAGTGCTGACAACTTAGCCGCAGATACGCAGTATTTT.

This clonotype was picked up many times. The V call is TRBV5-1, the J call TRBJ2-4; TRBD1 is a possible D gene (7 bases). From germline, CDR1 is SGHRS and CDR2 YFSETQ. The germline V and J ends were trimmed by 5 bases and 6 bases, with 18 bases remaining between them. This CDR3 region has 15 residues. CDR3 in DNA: TGCGCCAGCAGGGATGAGGGGGCGCGGGGAAACATTCAGTACTTC. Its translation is CASRDEGARGNIQYF.

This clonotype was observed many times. The DNA of the CDR3 is TGTGCCAGCAGTGGAGCGGCGGGAGGGGCAGATACGCAGTATTTT. Residues: CASSGAAGGADTQYF. J is TRBJ2-3 and V is TRBV2; TRBD2 matches at 9 bases. Germline lookup yields CDR1 SNHLY and CDR2 FYNNEI. This CDR3 region has 15 residues. After removal of 4 bases from V and 4 bases from J, the junction contained 6 bases not matched to a gene.

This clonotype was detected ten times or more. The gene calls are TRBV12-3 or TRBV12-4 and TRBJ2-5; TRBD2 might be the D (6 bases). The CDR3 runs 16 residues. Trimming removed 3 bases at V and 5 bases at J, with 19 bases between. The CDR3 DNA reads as TGTGCCAGCAGTTTGAGTTTGGTGGGGGGTATGGAGACCCAGTACTTC. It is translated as CASSLSLVGGMETQYF.

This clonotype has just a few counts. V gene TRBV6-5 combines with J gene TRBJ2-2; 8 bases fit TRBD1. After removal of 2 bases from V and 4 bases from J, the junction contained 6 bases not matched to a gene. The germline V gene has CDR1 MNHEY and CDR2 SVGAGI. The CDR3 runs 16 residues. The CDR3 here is CASSYHDRGGTGELFF. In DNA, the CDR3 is TGTGCCAGCAGTTACCACGACAGGGGAGGCACCGGGGAGCTGTTTTTT.